Each of the 11 T cell receptor beta chains below was sequenced from the same sample in a study of neurological immune-mediated disorders. TCRdb used MiXCR to reprocess the 5' RACE reads, holding one entry per CDR3 protein. The sample lists about 90,000 distinct CDR3 sequences; around 14% were seen once. Time point given: longitudinal time-point 2. The material sequenced was PBMCs. All receptors derive from a female donor with HTLV-1-associated myelopathy (HAM/TSP).

In its sample, this clonotype was seen many times. J is TRBJ2-5 and V is TRBV20-1; D not certain. The CDR3 totals 13 residues. The V gene's germline CDR1 is DFQATT and CDR2 SNEGSKA (reference sequence). The V end lost 1 base, the J end lost 4 bases, and 10 bases lay between the germline ends. The CDR3 DNA reads as TGCAGTGCTAGAGCCAATCTCGTAGAGACCCAGTACTTC. It is translated as CSARANLVETQYF.

In this sample, this clonotype turned up many times. The genes are TRBV27 and TRBJ2-7, with 11 bases lining up with TRBD2. This CDR3 comprises 14 residues. The germline V gene encodes CDR1 MNHEY and CDR2 SMNVEV (reference sequence). The V segment lost 8 bases and the J segment 0 bases; nucleotides outside the gene matches: 3. Here the CDR3 DNA reads TGTGCCAGCGGGACTAGCGGAAACTCCTACGAGCAGTACTTC. It specifies CASGTSGNSYEQYF.

This rearrangement joins TRBV24-1 to TRBJ2-1, with 9 nucleotides matching TRBD1. Germline V gene sequence: CDR1 KGHDR, CDR2 SFDVKD. This CDR3 comprises 13 residues. The V gene end was trimmed by 7 bases and the J gene end by 9 bases; junction bases not matched to a gene: 6. For the CDR3, the DNA is TGTGCCACCAGGGACAGGGGAAAGTCTGAGCAGTTCTTC. Translating gives CATRDRGKSEQFF.

This clonotype was counted ten times or more. The chain joins TRBV5-1 to TRBJ2-7; D unresolved. The V end was cut by 0 bases, the J end by 3 bases, with 13 bases between. CDR3 size: 15 residues. Germline loops: CDR1 SGHRS, CDR2 YFSETQ. CDR3 nucleotides: TGCGCCAGCAGCTTGGTTACGGACCGCTACTACGAGCAGTACTTC. It encodes CASSLVTDRYYEQYF.

This clonotype came up many times. The chain links TRBV7-9 to TRBJ1-4, with unresolved D. The V gene lost 2 bases and the J gene lost 5 bases, with 15 bases spanning the gap. This CDR3 spans 16 amino acids. The germline gives CDR1 SEHNR, CDR2 FQNEAQ (reference sequence). The CDR3 is CASSLTTTLQNEKLFF. The CDR3 DNA follows: TGTGCCAGCAGCTTAACCACAACTCTGCAAAATGAAAAACTGTTTTTT. Filled out from reference TRBV7-9 and TRBJ1-4, the complete variable domain reads DTGVSQNPRHKITKRGQNVTFRCDPISEHNRLYWYRQTLGQGPEFLTYFQNEAQLEKSRLLSDRFSAERPKGSFSTLEIQRTEQGDSAMYLCASSLTTTLQNEKLFFGSGTQLSVL.

This clonotype showed up many times. The chain has TRBV12-3 or TRBV12-4 and TRBJ1-2, with D uncertain. The V and J ends lost 1 base and 4 bases respectively, with 7 bases between them. This CDR3 has 13 residues. The CDR3 coding sequence is TGTGCCAGCAGTTTAGGGACGCTCTATGGCTACACCTTC. Amino acid sequence: CASSLGTLYGYTF.

At least ten counts were recorded for this clonotype. The J gene is TRBJ1-1, the V gene TRBV5-1, with D possibly matching TRBD1 (6 bases). V gave up 4 bases and J gave up 1 base, with 17 bases separating them. The CDR3 contains 16 residues. Germline CDR1 is SGHRS and CDR2 is YFSETQ. CDR3 residues: CASSQIPSTGNTEAFF. The CDR3 region has the DNA TGCGCCAGCAGCCAAATCCCCTCGACAGGGAACACTGAAGCTTTCTTT.

The genes are TRBV11-2 and TRBJ1-5; no reliable D call. From germline, CDR1 is SGHAT and CDR2 FQNNGV. V lost 3 bases, J lost 4 bases, and 7 bases lay in between. The CDR3 contains 13 residues. In nucleotides, the CDR3 is TGTGCCAGCAGCTTCGCGCAGAATCAGCCCCAGCATTTT. It encodes CASSFAQNQPQHF. The entire variable domain, with the rest obtained from reference TRBV11-2 and TRBJ1-5, is as follows: EAGVAQSPRYKIIEKRQSVAFWCNPISGHATLYWYQQILGQGPKLLIQFQNNGVVDDSQLPKDRFSAERLKGVDSTLKIQPAKLEDSAVYLCASSFAQNQPQHFGDGTRLSIL.

This clonotype appeared many times. This rearrangement joins TRBV7-8 to TRBJ2-2; D remains ambiguous. V was clipped by 5 bases and J by 0 bases, with 10 bases between them. Germline-derived CDR1 and CDR2 are SGHVS and FQNEAQ. The CDR3 sequence is 15 residues long. The CDR3 loop is CASSATPANTGELFF. The CDR3 nucleotides read TGTGCCAGCAGCGCGACCCCGGCGAACACCGGGGAGCTGTTTTTT.

Worth noting for this clonotype: A much larger clonotype is one base distant, so this may be a read error. This sequence joins TRBV5-1 and TRBJ2-2; D perhaps matches TRBD1 (5 bases). The V end was cut by 5 bases, the J end by 0 bases, with 8 bases between. This CDR3 is built from 14 residues. The germline gives CDR1 SGHRS, CDR2 YFSETQ. The CDR3 nucleotides read TGCGCCAGCAGTAGACAGACGAACACCGGGGAGCTGTTTTTT. Translating it yields CASSRQTNTGELFF.

This clonotype was observed at least ten times. This rearrangement joins TRBV10-1 to TRBJ2-1; 9 positions match TRBD2. This CDR3 has 17 residues. V lost 5 bases and J lost 3; bases outside the gene matches: 11. Germline V gene sequence: CDR1 WNHNN, CDR2 SYGVQD (reference sequence). The CDR3 protein is CASSYQPGTSLYNEQFF. The CDR3, as DNA: TGCGCCAGCAGTTACCAACCCGGGACTAGCCTCTACAATGAGCAGTTCTTC.